This TCR beta chain was captured in a study of cytomegalovirus exposure and HLA in healthy donors. This clone came up once. The PCR used 60 Vbeta and 13 Jbeta primers. Profiled with immunoSEQ multiplex PCR; TCRdb holds only in-frame clones, not every one. The table has some 140,000 clones, over 75% seen once. The CDR3 covers 14 residues. In germline, CDR1 is LNHDA, CDR2 SQIVND (reference sequence). V lost 6 bases and J lost 8, with 17 bases in between. Input material: PBMCs. V usage is TRBV19 and J usage is TRBJ2-1; D possibly corresponds to TRBD2 (6 bases). The clonotype was recovered from a woman between 35 and 50 years old in good health and CMV-seropositive. CDR3 bases: TGTGCCAGTAGCACCCCGGGACTCCTGTATGAGCAGTTCTTC. This gives the protein CASSTPGLLYEQFF.